This T cell receptor beta chain was recorded in a study of T cell responses to AZD1222 COVID-19 vaccine. The CDR3 runs to 13 residues. V lost 2 bases to trimming and J lost 4 bases, with 6 bases between them. Germline loops: CDR1 MNHNS, CDR2 SASEGT. Sequencing was performed with immunoSEQ multiplex PCR; in TCRdb, only in-frame clones are kept and a portion is missing. The sample includes 88,000 or so clones, about 89% seen only once; the top ten take roughly 5.1%. Comments on this clone: The antigen remains unidentified.

Study-level results: AZD1222 recipients seropositive at baseline numbered only six or seven.

The clonotype originates from an adult who received the AZD1222 COVID-19 vaccine. The J gene is TRBJ1-5, the V gene TRBV6-1; D possibly corresponds to TRBD1 (5 bases). The material was peripheral blood, obtained 28 days after the second AZD1222 dose. This chain's CDR3 is CASSEYRNQPQHF. In nucleotides, the CDR3 is TGTGCCAGCAGTGAATACAGGAATCAGCCCCAGCATTTT.